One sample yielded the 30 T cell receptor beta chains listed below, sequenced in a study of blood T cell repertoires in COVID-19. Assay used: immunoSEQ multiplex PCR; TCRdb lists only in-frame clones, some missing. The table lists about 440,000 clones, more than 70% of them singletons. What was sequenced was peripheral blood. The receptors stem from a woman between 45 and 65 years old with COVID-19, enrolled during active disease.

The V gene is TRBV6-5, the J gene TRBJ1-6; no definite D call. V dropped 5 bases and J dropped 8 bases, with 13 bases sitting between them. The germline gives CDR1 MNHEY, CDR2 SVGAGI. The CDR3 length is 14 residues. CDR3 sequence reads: CASSLQPQDSPLHF. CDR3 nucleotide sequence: TGTGCCAGCAGTCTTCAGCCCCAGGATTCACCCCTCCACTTT.

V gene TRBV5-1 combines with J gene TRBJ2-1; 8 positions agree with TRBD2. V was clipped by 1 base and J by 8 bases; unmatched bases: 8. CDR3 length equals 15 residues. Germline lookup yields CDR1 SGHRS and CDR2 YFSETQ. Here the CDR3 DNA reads TGCGCCAGCAGCTTGTTGAGCGGGGGCCACGATGAGCAGTTCTTC. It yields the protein CASSLLSGGHDEQFF.

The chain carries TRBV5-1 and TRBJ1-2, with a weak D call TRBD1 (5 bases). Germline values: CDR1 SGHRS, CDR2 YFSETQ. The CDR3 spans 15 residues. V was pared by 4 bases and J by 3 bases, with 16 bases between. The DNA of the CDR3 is TGCGCCAGCAGCCCCGGGACCACGGGAGACTATGGCTACACCTTC. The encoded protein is CASSPGTTGDYGYTF.

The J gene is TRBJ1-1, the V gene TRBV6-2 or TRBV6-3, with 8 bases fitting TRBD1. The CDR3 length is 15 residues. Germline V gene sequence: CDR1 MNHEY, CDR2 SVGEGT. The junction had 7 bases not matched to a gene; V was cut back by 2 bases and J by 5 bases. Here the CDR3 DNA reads TGTGCCAGCAGTTACGCAGGACAGGGCCAGACTGAAGCTTTCTTT. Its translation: CASSYAGQGQTEAFF.

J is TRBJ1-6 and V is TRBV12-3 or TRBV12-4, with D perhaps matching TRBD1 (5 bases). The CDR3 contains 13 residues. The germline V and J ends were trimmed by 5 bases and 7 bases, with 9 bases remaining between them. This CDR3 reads CASSPQENSPLHF. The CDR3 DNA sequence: TGTGCCAGCAGTCCACAGGAAAATTCACCCCTCCACTTT.

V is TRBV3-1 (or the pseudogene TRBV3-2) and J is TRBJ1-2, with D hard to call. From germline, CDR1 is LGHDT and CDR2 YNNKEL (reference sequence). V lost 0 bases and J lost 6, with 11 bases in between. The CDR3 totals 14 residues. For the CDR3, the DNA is TGTGCCAGCAGCCAAGATTGGGAGGGAGATGGCTACACCTTC. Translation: CASSQDWEGDGYTF.

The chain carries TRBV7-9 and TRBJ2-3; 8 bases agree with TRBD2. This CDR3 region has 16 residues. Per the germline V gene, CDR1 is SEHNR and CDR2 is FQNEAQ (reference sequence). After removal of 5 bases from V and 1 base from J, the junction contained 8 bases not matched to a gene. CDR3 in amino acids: CASSLLAGLGTDTQYF. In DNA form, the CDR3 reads TGTGCCAGCAGCCTATTAGCGGGGCTGGGCACAGATACGCAGTATTTT.

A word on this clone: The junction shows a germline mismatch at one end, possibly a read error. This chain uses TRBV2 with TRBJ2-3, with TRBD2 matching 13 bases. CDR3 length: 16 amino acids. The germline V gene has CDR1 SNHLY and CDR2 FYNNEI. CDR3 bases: TGTGCCAGCAGAGAAGGGGGACTAGCGGGGACAGATACGCAGTATTTT. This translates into CASREGGLAGTDTQYF.

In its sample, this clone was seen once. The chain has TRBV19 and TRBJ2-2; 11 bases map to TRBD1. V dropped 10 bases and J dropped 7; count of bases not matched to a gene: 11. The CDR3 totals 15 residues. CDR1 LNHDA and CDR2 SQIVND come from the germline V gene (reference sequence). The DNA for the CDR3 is TGTGCCACCCGGGACAGGGGGGGTCAGGGCGGGGAGCTGTTTTTT. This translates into CATRDRGGQGGELFF. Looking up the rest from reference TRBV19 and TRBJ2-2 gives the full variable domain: DGGITQSPKYLFRKEGQNVTLSCEQNLNHDAMYWYRQDPGQGLRLIYYSQIVNDFQKGDIAEGYSVSREKKESFPLTVTSAQKNPTAFYLCATRDRGGQGGELFFGEGSRLTVL.

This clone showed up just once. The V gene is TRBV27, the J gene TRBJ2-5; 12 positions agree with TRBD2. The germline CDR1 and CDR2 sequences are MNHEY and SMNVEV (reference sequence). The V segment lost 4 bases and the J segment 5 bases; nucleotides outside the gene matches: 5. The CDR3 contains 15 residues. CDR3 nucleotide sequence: TGTGCCAGCAGTTATCTAGCGGGGGGGCTGGAGACCCAGTACTTC. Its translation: CASSYLAGGLETQYF.

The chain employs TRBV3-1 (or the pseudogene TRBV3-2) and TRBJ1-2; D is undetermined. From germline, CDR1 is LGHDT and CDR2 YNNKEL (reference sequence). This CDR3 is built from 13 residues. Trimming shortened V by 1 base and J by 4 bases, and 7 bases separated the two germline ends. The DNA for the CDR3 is TGTGCCAGCAGCCAAGCTGTCGGCTATGGCTACACCTTC. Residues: CASSQAVGYGYTF.

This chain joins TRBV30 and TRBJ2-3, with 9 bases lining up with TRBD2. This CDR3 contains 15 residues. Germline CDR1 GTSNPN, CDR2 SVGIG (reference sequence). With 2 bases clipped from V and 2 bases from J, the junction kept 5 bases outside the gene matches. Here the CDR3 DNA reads TGTGCCTGGAGTTTAACTAGCGGGCTCACAGATACGCAGTATTTT. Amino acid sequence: CAWSLTSGLTDTQYF.

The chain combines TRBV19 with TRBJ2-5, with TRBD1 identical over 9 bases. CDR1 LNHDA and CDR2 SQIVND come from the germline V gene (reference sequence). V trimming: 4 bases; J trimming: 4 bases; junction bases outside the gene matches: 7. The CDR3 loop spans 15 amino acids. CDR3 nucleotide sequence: TGTGCCAGTAGTACCGGGACAGGGTTAGGAGAGACCCAGTACTTC. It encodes CASSTGTGLGETQYF.

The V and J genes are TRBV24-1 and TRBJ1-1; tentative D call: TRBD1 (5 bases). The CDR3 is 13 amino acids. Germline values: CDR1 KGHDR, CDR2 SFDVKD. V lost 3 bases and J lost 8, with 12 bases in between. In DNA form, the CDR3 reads TGTGCCACCAGTGATGGACACGGCCTGGAAGCTTTCTTT. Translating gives CATSDGHGLEAFF.

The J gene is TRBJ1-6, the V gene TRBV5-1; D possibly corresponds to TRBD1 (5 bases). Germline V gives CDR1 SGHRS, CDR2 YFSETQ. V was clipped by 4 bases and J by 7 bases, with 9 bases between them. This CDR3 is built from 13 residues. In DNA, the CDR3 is TGCGCCAGCAGCCCCTCAGGGAATTCACCCCTCCACTTT. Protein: CASSPSGNSPLHF.

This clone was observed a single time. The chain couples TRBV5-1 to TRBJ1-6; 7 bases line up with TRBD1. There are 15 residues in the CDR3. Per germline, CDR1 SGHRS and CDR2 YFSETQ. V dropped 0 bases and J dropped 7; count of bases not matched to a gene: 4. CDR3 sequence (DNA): TGCGCCAGCAGCTTGGAGGAGGGGGCGAATTCACCCCTCCACTTT. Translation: CASSLEEGANSPLHF.

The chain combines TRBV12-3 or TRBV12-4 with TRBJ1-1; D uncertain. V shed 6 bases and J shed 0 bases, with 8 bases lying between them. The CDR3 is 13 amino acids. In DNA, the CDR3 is TGTGCCAGCAGACCTATAATGAACACTGAAGCTTTCTTT. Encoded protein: CASRPIMNTEAFF.

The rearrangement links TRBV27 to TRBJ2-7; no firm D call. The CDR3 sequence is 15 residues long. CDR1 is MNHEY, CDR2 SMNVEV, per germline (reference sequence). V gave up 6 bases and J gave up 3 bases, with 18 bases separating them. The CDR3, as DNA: TGTGCCAGCAGCCGCCTATCGCCAACTAACTACGAGCAGTACTTC. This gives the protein CASSRLSPTNYEQYF.

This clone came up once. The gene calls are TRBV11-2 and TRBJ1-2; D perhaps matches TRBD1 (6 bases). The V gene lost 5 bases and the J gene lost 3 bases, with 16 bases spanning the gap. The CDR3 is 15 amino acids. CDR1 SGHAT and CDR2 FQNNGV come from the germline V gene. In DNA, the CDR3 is TGTGCCAGCAGCCCAATACAGGGTCGCGACTATGGCTACACCTTC. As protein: CASSPIQGRDYGYTF.

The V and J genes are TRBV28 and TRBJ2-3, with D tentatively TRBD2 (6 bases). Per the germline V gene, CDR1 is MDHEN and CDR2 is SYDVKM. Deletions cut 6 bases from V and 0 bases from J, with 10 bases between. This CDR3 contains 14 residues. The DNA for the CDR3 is TGTGCCAGCAGATCGGGACTTAGCACAGATACGCAGTATTTT. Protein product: CASRSGLSTDTQYF.

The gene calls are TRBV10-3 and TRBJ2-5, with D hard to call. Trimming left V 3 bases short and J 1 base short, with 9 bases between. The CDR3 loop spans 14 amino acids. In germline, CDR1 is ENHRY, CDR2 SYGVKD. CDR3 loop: CAISDMTLQETQYF. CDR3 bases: TGTGCCATCAGTGACATGACACTCCAAGAGACCCAGTACTTC.

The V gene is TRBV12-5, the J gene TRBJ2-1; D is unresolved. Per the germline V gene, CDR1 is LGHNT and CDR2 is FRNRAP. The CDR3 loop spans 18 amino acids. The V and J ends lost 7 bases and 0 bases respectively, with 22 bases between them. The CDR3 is CASAPGPTQPNSYNEQFF. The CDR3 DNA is TGTGCTAGTGCCCCCGGTCCCACCCAACCTAACTCCTACAATGAGCAGTTCTTC. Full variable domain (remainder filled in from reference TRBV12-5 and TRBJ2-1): DARVTQTPRHKVTEMGQEVTMRCQPILGHNTVFWYRQTMMQGLELLAYFRNRAPLDDSGMPKDRFSAEMPDATLATLKIQPSEPRDSAVYFCASAPGPTQPNSYNEQFFGPGTRLTVL.

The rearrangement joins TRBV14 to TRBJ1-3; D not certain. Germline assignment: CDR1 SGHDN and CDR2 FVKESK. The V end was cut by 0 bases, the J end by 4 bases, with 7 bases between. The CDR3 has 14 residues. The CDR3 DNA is TGTGCCAGCAGCCAAGATCTCGGGGGAAACACCATATATTTT. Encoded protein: CASSQDLGGNTIYF.

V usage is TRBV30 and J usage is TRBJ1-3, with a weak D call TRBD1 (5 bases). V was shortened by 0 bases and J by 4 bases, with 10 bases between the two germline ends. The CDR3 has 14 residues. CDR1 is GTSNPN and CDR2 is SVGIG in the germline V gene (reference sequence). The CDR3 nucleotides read TGTGCCTGGAGTGTTGGGGGGACGGGAAACACCATATATTTT. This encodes CAWSVGGTGNTIYF.

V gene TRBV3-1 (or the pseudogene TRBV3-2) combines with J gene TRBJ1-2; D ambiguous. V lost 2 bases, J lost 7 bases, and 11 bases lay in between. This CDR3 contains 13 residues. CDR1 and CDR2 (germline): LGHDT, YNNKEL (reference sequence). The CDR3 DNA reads TGTGCCAGCAGCCAATCCCGTGGGAGTGGCTACACCTTC. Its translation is CASSQSRGSGYTF.

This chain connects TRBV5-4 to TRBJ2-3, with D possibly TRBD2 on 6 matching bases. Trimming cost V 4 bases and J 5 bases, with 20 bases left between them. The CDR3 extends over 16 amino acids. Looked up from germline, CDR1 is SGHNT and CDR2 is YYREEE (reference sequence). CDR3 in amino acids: CASSPGASAGRDTQYF. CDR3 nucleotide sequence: TGTGCCAGCAGCCCTGGGGCTAGCGCTGGAAGAGATACGCAGTATTTT.

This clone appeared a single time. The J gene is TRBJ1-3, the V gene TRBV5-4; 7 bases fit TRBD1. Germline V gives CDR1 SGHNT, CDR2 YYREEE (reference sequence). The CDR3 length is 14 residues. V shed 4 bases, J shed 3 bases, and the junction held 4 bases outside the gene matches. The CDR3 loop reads CASSLDRVGNTIYF. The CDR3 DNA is TGTGCCAGCAGCCTCGACAGGGTTGGAAACACCATATATTTT.

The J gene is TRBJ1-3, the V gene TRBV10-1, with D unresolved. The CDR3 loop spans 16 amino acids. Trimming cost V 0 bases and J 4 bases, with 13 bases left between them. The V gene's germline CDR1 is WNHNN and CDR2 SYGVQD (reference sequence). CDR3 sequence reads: CASSESVAAPGNTIYF. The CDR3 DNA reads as TGCGCCAGCAGTGAGTCGGTGGCTGCTCCCGGAAACACCATATATTTT.

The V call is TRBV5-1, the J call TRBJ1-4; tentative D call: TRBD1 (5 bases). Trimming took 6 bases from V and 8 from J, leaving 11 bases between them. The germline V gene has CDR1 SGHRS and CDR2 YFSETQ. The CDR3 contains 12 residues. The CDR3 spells CASKGEQEKLFF. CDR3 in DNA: TGCGCCAGCAAAGGGGAACAGGAAAAACTGTTTTTT.

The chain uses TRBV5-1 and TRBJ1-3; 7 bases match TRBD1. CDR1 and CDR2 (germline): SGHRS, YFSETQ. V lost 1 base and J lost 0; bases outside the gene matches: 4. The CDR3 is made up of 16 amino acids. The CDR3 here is CASSLSGGSSGNTIYF. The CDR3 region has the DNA TGCGCCAGCAGCTTGTCAGGGGGGAGCTCTGGAAACACCATATATTTT.